The 12 T cell receptor beta chains below were found in one sample sequenced in a study of cytomegalovirus exposure and HLA in healthy donors. PCR used 60 Vbeta primers and 13 Jbeta primers. Profiled with immunoSEQ multiplex PCR; TCRdb holds only in-frame clones, not every one. Among roughly 120,000 clones listed, roughly 80% were seen once. Sequencing was carried out using PBMCs. Source of these receptors: a man over 45 in good health and CMV-seronegative.

This clone was observed a handful of times. J is TRBJ1-2 and V is TRBV18; D not certain. Trimming shortened V by 2 bases and J by 3 bases, and 10 bases separated the two germline ends. This CDR3 contains 14 residues. In germline, CDR1 is KGHSH, CDR2 LQKENI. The CDR3 DNA reads TGTGCCAGCTCACCATCCGGCGGGGACTATGGCTACACCTTC. Protein product: CASSPSGGDYGYTF.

The rearrangement joins TRBV9 to TRBJ2-1, with 8 bases matching TRBD2. Germline V gives CDR1 SGDLS, CDR2 YYNGEE. CDR3 length: 16 amino acids. J gave up 7 bases and V 0 bases, and 9 bases lay outside the gene matches. CDR3 nucleotides: TGTGCCAGCAGCGTAGGTCGGCGGGGGGACGTGAATGAGCAGTTCTTC. Translation: CASSVGRRGDVNEQFF.

This clone has only one observation. This rearrangement joins TRBV5-4 to TRBJ2-3, with TRBD1 matching 8 bases. V was pared by 3 bases and J by 2 bases, with 14 bases of the junction left unmatched. Looked up from germline, CDR1 is SGHNT and CDR2 is YYREEE (reference sequence). The CDR3 has 18 residues. CDR3 DNA: TGTGCCAGCAGCTCCGGACAGGGCCGGGGACTGGTCACAGATACGCAGTATTTT. Its protein product is CASSSGQGRGLVTDTQYF. Looking up the rest from reference TRBV5-4 and TRBJ2-3 gives the full variable domain: ETGVTQSPTHLIKTRGQQVTLRCSSQSGHNTVSWYQQALGQGPQFIFQYYREEENGRGNFPPRFSGLQFPNYSSELNVNALELDDSALYLCASSSGQGRGLVTDTQYFGPGTRLTVL.

This clone appeared a few times. The J gene is TRBJ2-2, the V gene TRBV9; D gene uncertain. Trimming left V 3 bases short and J 12 bases short, with 12 bases between. Germline CDR1 and CDR2: SGDLS and YYNGEE. The CDR3 loop spans 12 amino acids. CDR3 sequence reads: CASSGGTSQLFF. CDR3 bases: TGTGCCAGCAGCGGAGGAACGTCTCAGCTGTTTTTT. The full variable domain, rest sourced from reference TRBV9 and TRBJ2-2, is DSGVTQTPKHLITATGQRVTLRCSPRSGDLSVYWYQQSLDQGLQFLIQYYNGEERAKGNILERFSAQQFPDLHSELNLSSLELGDSALYFCASSGGTSQLFFGEGSRLTVL.

This clone showed up just a few times. This chain links TRBV18 with TRBJ1-1; 10 nucleotides line up with TRBD1. After removal of 3 bases from V and 1 base from J, the junction contained 8 bases not matched to a gene. CDR3 length equals 17 residues. The germline gives CDR1 KGHSH, CDR2 LQKENI. CDR3 in amino acids: CASSPPKTGGANTEAFF. As DNA, the CDR3 is TGTGCCAGCTCACCCCCCAAGACAGGGGGCGCGAACACTGAAGCTTTCTTT.

The chain uses TRBV7-9 and TRBJ2-7; TRBD1 might be the D (6 bases). Trimming cost V 5 bases and J 4 bases, with 18 bases left between them. Germline CDR1 reads SEHNR; CDR2 reads FQNEAQ (reference sequence). The CDR3 has 15 amino acids. The CDR3 reads CASSIFTDRLYEQYF. DNA for the CDR3: TGTGCCAGCAGCATTTTTACGGACAGACTATACGAGCAGTACTTC.

This clone has just a few counts. The rearrangement links TRBV19 to TRBJ2-5; 7 nucleotides agree with TRBD1. V lost 5 bases to trimming and J lost 2 bases; unmatched junction nucleotides: 5. Germline loops: CDR1 LNHDA, CDR2 SQIVND (reference sequence). The CDR3 extends over 14 amino acids. As DNA, the CDR3 is TGTGCCAGTAGTTCCCGACAGGGACAAGAGACCCAGTACTTC. Its protein product is CASSSRQGQETQYF.

The sample holds a few counts of this clone. The chain is built from TRBV7-2 and TRBJ2-1; the match to TRBD2 covers 10 bases. CDR1 and CDR2 from the germline V gene are SGHTA and FQGNSA. This CDR3 contains 16 residues. The V segment lost 1 base and the J segment 7 bases; nucleotides outside the gene matches: 7. The CDR3 region has the DNA TGTGCCAGCAGCTTAGGAAGCGGGAGGGCCGGTAATGAGCAGTTCTTC. Translation gives CASSLGSGRAGNEQFF.

This sequence joins TRBV29-1 and TRBJ1-1, with D maybe TRBD1 (6 bases). Germline values: CDR1 SQVTM, CDR2 ANQGSEA. The CDR3 spans 14 residues. V lost 7 bases and J lost 7, with 22 bases in between. The CDR3 loop is CSAHPTGELREAFF. The DNA of the CDR3 is TGCAGCGCCCATCCGACAGGAGAGCTCCGTGAAGCTTTCTTT.

This chain links TRBV19 with TRBJ2-5; D possibly corresponds to TRBD2 (5 bases). The CDR3 spans 14 residues. The V gene's germline CDR1 is LNHDA and CDR2 SQIVND (reference sequence). V was trimmed by 5 bases and J by 5 bases, leaving 15 bases between them. This chain's CDR3 is CASSPRSRGETQYF. The CDR3, as DNA: TGTGCCAGTAGTCCCCGCAGCCGCGGGGAGACCCAGTACTTC.

This clone turned up a few times. The V gene is TRBV28, the J gene TRBJ2-1, with 7 positions matching TRBD1. The CDR3 spans 15 residues. Germline-derived CDR1 and CDR2 are MDHEN and SYDVKM. Trimming cost V 5 bases and J 1 base; bases outside gene matches: 5. Written as DNA, the CDR3 is TGTGCCAGCAGTCCTGACAGGGAATCCTACAATGAGCAGTTCTTC. Translated, it gives CASSPDRESYNEQFF.

The rearrangement joins TRBV19 to TRBJ1-1, with D possibly matching TRBD1 (5 bases). The ends were cut back, 4 bases at V and 4 bases at J, with 13 bases in the middle. Germline-derived CDR1 and CDR2 are LNHDA and SQIVND (reference sequence). This CDR3 has 14 residues. The CDR3, as DNA: TGTGCCAGTAGTACGGTCATCGGGGGCACTGAAGCTTTCTTT. Amino acid sequence: CASSTVIGGTEAFF.